This TCR beta chain is from a study of shared clonotypes between healthy human individuals. Study-level findings and limits: Among donors, sharing of clonotypes was expected to be affected by sequencing depth.

The authors distributed each subset's genomic DNA evenly over several immunoSEQ plates. PBMC DNA, left unsorted, was sequenced on ten immunoSEQ deep assay plates. Produced via immunoSEQ multiplex PCR; TCRdb's table is partial and in-frame only. This table holds 400,000 to 550,000 clones, approximately 79% found once. This clone came up many times. What it binds is unknown. The CDR3 contains 12 residues. Trimming removed 4 bases from V and 3 bases from J, with 10 bases in between. Germline-derived CDR1 and CDR2 are GTSNPN and SVGIG (reference sequence). Genomic DNA, for the unsorted samples, came from 80 million to 100 million PBMCs.

The receptor was derived from a middle-aged woman in good health. Some clones in this sample may be carry-over from other donors' samples. This sequence joins TRBV30 and TRBJ2-7; D is perhaps TRBD2 (5 bases). Sequencing was done on a sample of PBMCs. DNA of the CDR3: TGTGCCTGGACCGGGGTTGGCTACGAGCAGTACTTC. Protein product: CAWTGVGYEQYF.